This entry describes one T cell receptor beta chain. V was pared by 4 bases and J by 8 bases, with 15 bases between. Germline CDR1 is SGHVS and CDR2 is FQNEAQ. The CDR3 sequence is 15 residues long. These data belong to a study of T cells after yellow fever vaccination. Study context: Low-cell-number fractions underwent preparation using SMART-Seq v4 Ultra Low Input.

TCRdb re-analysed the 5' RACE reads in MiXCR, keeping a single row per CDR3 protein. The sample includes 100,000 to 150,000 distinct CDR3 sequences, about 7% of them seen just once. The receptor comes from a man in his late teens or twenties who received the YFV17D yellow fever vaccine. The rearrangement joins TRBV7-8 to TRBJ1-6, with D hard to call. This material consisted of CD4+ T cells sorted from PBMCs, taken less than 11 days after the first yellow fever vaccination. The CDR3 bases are TGTGCCAGCAGCTCGTCGACCGGCTCTTATTCACCCCTCCACTTT. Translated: CASSSSTGSYSPLHF.